This is a list of T cell receptor beta chains from one sample in a study of neurological immune-mediated disorders. TCRdb independently ran MiXCR on the 5' RACE reads; one entry per CDR3 protein. The table records approximately 50,000 distinct CDR3 sequences, approximately 10% of them present only once. Input material: PBMCs. These receptors were collected from a man between 65 and 80 years old with HTLV-1-associated myelopathy (HAM/TSP). The CDR3 runs from the conserved cysteine through the conserved F or W. Fields, in order: clone size, J gene, D gene, V gene, CDR3 DNA, CDR3 protein. D genes are given only for firm matches. The size of a clone is reported for some rows only, either as once, few or many, or as a class for expanded clones.

clone size: many
J gene: TRBJ2-7
D gene: TRBD2
V gene: TRBV20-1
CDR3 DNA: TGCAGTGCCGAAGCTCTAGCGGGAGCGTCTGAGCAGTACTTC
CDR3 protein: CSAEALAGASEQYF

clone size: many
J gene: TRBJ2-7
D gene: -
V gene: TRBV6-5
CDR3 DNA: TGTGCCAGCGTTGGGAAGACTCCCTACGAGCAGTACTTC
CDR3 protein: CASVGKTPYEQYF

clone size: -
J gene: TRBJ2-7
D gene: TRBD2
V gene: TRBV29-1
CDR3 DNA: TGCAGCGTTGCAGGGTCTAGCGGGAGAGAATACGAGCAGTACTTC
CDR3 protein: CSVAGSSGREYEQYF

clone size: many
J gene: TRBJ2-1
D gene: -
V gene: TRBV10-3
CDR3 DNA: TGTGCCATCAACTCGGGAGACCCCTACAATGAGCAGTTCTTC
CDR3 protein: CAINSGDPYNEQFF

clone size: few
J gene: TRBJ2-2
D gene: -
V gene: TRBV18
CDR3 DNA: TGTGCCAGCTCACGATCCGGGACGGGGAGGACCGGGGAGCTGTTTTTT
CDR3 protein: CASSRSGTGRTGELFF

clone size: many
J gene: TRBJ2-7
D gene: TRBD1
V gene: TRBV27
CDR3 DNA: TGTGCCAGCAGTCCTAGGGACAGGGGGCTCTACGAGCAGTACTTC
CDR3 protein: CASSPRDRGLYEQYF

clone size: many
J gene: TRBJ2-2
D gene: -
V gene: TRBV7-2
CDR3 DNA: TGTGCCAGCAGCTTAGCTAGCGAGAACACCGGGGAGCTGTTTTTT
CDR3 protein: CASSLASENTGELFF

clone size: many
J gene: TRBJ2-7
D gene: TRBD2
V gene: TRBV7-8
CDR3 DNA: TGTGCCAGCAGCTCGGCTAGCGGGAGCTACGAGCAGTACTTC
CDR3 protein: CASSSASGSYEQYF

clone size: many
J gene: TRBJ2-4
D gene: -
V gene: TRBV7-2
CDR3 DNA: TGTGCCAGCAGCTACCTAGGGGATTCCTCTTCCAAAAACATTCAGTACTTC
CDR3 protein: CASSYLGDSSSKNIQYF

clone size: many
J gene: TRBJ2-3
D gene: -
V gene: TRBV15
CDR3 DNA: TGTGCCACCAGCAGAGATAAAGAATCATCCACAGATACGCAGTATTTT
CDR3 protein: CATSRDKESSTDTQYF

clone size: many
J gene: TRBJ1-1
D gene: -
V gene: TRBV7-2
CDR3 DNA: TGTGCCAGCAGTCCAGCGGGCAGGGGCGCTGAAGCTTTCTTT
CDR3 protein: CASSPAGRGAEAFF

clone size: many
J gene: TRBJ2-2
D gene: -
V gene: TRBV15
CDR3 DNA: TGTGCCACCAGCAGAGACCGGTCCGGGGAGCTGTTTTTT
CDR3 protein: CATSRDRSGELFF

clone size: medium-sized
J gene: TRBJ1-1
D gene: -
V gene: TRBV20-1
CDR3 DNA: TGCAGTGCTAGTCCCAACGGTGCTTTCTTT
CDR3 protein: CSASPNGAFF

clone size: many
J gene: TRBJ1-1
D gene: TRBD1
V gene: TRBV12-3/TRBV12-4
CDR3 DNA: TGTGCCAGCGGGACAGGAATGAACACTGAAGCTTTCTTT
CDR3 protein: CASGTGMNTEAFF

clone size: many
J gene: TRBJ2-1
D gene: -
V gene: TRBV2
CDR3 DNA: TGTGCCGTCATGGCCCTCTACAATGAGCAGTTCTTC
CDR3 protein: CAVMALYNEQFF

clone size: many
J gene: TRBJ2-7
D gene: TRBD2
V gene: TRBV24-1
CDR3 DNA: TGTGCCACCAGTGATTCCCGGACTAGCGCACGATCCTACGAGCAGTACTTC
CDR3 protein: CATSDSRTSARSYEQYF

clone size: many
J gene: TRBJ2-3
D gene: -
V gene: TRBV13
CDR3 DNA: TGTGCCAGCAGCCAGGGATCTTACACAGATACGCAGTATTTT
CDR3 protein: CASSQGSYTDTQYF

clone size: many
J gene: TRBJ2-1
D gene: TRBD2
V gene: TRBV28
CDR3 DNA: TGTGCCAGCGGGCTTCGGACTAGCGGAATCAATGAGCAGTTCTTC
CDR3 protein: CASGLRTSGINEQFF

clone size: many
J gene: TRBJ2-7
D gene: TRBD1
V gene: TRBV7-2
CDR3 DNA: TGTGCCAGCAGCGCCCGGACAGGGGCTGTCTACGAGCAGTACTTC
CDR3 protein: CASSARTGAVYEQYF

clone size: many
J gene: TRBJ1-5
D gene: TRBD1
V gene: TRBV9
CDR3 DNA: TGTGCCAGCAGCGTAGGACAGGGGGCGCATCCCCAGCATTTT
CDR3 protein: CASSVGQGAHPQHF

clone size: many
J gene: TRBJ2-7
D gene: -
V gene: TRBV6-5
CDR3 DNA: TGTGCCAGCAGTTACGCAGGAAGCTCCTACGAGCAGTACTTC
CDR3 protein: CASSYAGSSYEQYF

clone size: -
J gene: TRBJ2-7
D gene: -
V gene: TRBV19
CDR3 DNA: TGTGCCAGCGGGGGGACAAGGGGTCCCTACGAGCAGTACTTC
CDR3 protein: CASGGTRGPYEQYF

clone size: -
J gene: TRBJ2-1
D gene: TRBD2
V gene: TRBV7-8
CDR3 DNA: TGTGCCAGCAGTAGCGGGAGATTAGGGTCCTACAATGAGCAGTTCTTC
CDR3 protein: CASSSGRLGSYNEQFF

clone size: many
J gene: TRBJ2-7
D gene: TRBD2
V gene: TRBV12-3/TRBV12-4
CDR3 DNA: TGTGCCAGCACCGTTGGGGAGGGCCACGAGCAGTACTTC
CDR3 protein: CASTVGEGHEQYF

clone size: many
J gene: TRBJ2-6
D gene: -
V gene: TRBV5-1
CDR3 DNA: TGCGCCAGCAGCTCGGGGGGCCACTCTGGGGCCAACGTCCTGACTTTC
CDR3 protein: CASSSGGHSGANVLTF

clone size: many
J gene: TRBJ1-5
D gene: -
V gene: TRBV25-1
CDR3 DNA: TGTGCCAGCAGTAATTGTTTGGCGCCCGACAGAAGATCGCAGCCCCAGCATTTT
CDR3 protein: CASSNCLAPDRRSQPQHF

clone size: many
J gene: TRBJ2-7
D gene: -
V gene: TRBV12-3/TRBV12-4
CDR3 DNA: TGTGCCAGCAGTTTTGGGTCCTACGAGCAGTACTTC
CDR3 protein: CASSFGSYEQYF

clone size: many
J gene: TRBJ2-1
D gene: TRBD1
V gene: TRBV4-3
CDR3 DNA: TGCGCCAGCAGCTCCGACAGGGGGGCGGAGCAGTTCTTC
CDR3 protein: CASSSDRGAEQFF

clone size: many
J gene: TRBJ1-4
D gene: TRBD1
V gene: TRBV7-2
CDR3 DNA: TGTGCCAGCAGCACCCAGGGGGCGGCTAATGAAAAACTGTTTTTT
CDR3 protein: CASSTQGAANEKLFF

clone size: medium-sized
J gene: TRBJ2-1
D gene: -
V gene: TRBV28
CDR3 DNA: TGTGCCAGCAGCCCCGACTCCTACAATGAGCAGTTCTTC
CDR3 protein: CASSPDSYNEQFF

clone size: -
J gene: TRBJ1-2
D gene: -
V gene: TRBV27
CDR3 DNA: TGTGCTTCCAGGTCGGGGGCGGGCTATGGCTACACCTTC
CDR3 protein: CASRSGAGYGYTF

clone size: few
J gene: TRBJ2-7
D gene: -
V gene: TRBV7-2
CDR3 DNA: TGTGCCAGCAGCTCACCCGGACGTCGCTCCTACGAGCAGTACTTC
CDR3 protein: CASSSPGRRSYEQYF

clone size: many
J gene: TRBJ2-7
D gene: TRBD1
V gene: TRBV4-1
CDR3 DNA: TGCGCCAGCAGCCAATCAGGGACAGCAAGCTACGAGCAGTACTTC
CDR3 protein: CASSQSGTASYEQYF

clone size: -
J gene: TRBJ2-7
D gene: TRBD1
V gene: TRBV2
CDR3 DNA: TGTGCCAGCAGAGCCAACTTCGGGACAGACTACGAGCAGTACTTC
CDR3 protein: CASRANFGTDYEQYF

clone size: many
J gene: TRBJ1-1
D gene: -
V gene: TRBV5-1
CDR3 DNA: TGCGCCAGCAGCTTACCGCCGGGACTCGCTTTCTTT
CDR3 protein: CASSLPPGLAFF

clone size: few
J gene: TRBJ2-3
D gene: -
V gene: TRBV28
CDR3 DNA: TGTGCCAGCAGACCGAGCCGTGGTACAGATACGCAGTATTTT
CDR3 protein: CASRPSRGTDTQYF

clone size: many
J gene: TRBJ1-4
D gene: -
V gene: TRBV12-3/TRBV12-4
CDR3 DNA: TGTGCCAGTCGAGGACAGCTAAATGAAAAACTGTTTTTT
CDR3 protein: CASRGQLNEKLFF

clone size: many
J gene: TRBJ2-1
D gene: TRBD2
V gene: TRBV5-6
CDR3 DNA: TGTGCCAGCAGCTTGGAACGGGGGGATGAGCAGTTCTTC
CDR3 protein: CASSLERGDEQFF

clone size: few
J gene: TRBJ2-2
D gene: TRBD1
V gene: TRBV15
CDR3 DNA: TGTGCCACCACCCTAGACAGGGGGCGCGCCGGGGAGCTGTTTTTT
CDR3 protein: CATTLDRGRAGELFF

clone size: many
J gene: TRBJ2-1
D gene: TRBD1
V gene: TRBV5-1
CDR3 DNA: TGCGCCAGCAGCCCAGAACCCGGGACAGGAGGCCGAAATGAGCAGTTCTTC
CDR3 protein: CASSPEPGTGGRNEQFF

clone size: many
J gene: TRBJ2-1
D gene: TRBD2
V gene: TRBV4-3
CDR3 DNA: TGCGCCAGCAGCCAAGAAATAGCGGGCGGGTACAATGAGCAGTTCTTC
CDR3 protein: CASSQEIAGGYNEQFF

clone size: many
J gene: TRBJ2-7
D gene: -
V gene: TRBV20-1
CDR3 DNA: TGCAGTGCTAGTTCCTACGAGCAGTACTTC
CDR3 protein: CSASSYEQYF

clone size: many
J gene: TRBJ2-1
D gene: TRBD2
V gene: TRBV18
CDR3 DNA: TGTGCCAGCTCAGGAACTAGCGGGGTCGTCAATGAGCAGTTCTTC
CDR3 protein: CASSGTSGVVNEQFF

clone size: many
J gene: TRBJ1-1
D gene: -
V gene: TRBV12-5
CDR3 DNA: TGTGCTAGTGGGGTGAACACTGAAGCTTTCTTT
CDR3 protein: CASGVNTEAFF

clone size: many
J gene: TRBJ2-5
D gene: TRBD2
V gene: TRBV5-1
CDR3 DNA: TGCGCCAGCAGCTTGGCCGGAGCGGGAGTAGTACAAGAGACCCAGTACTTC
CDR3 protein: CASSLAGAGVVQETQYF

clone size: many
J gene: TRBJ2-4
D gene: -
V gene: TRBV20-1
CDR3 DNA: TGCAGTGCTAGTACCACACGGAAGGACATTCAGTACTTC
CDR3 protein: CSASTTRKDIQYF

clone size: many
J gene: TRBJ2-3
D gene: -
V gene: TRBV18
CDR3 DNA: TGTGCCAGCTCACGGGACAGCACAGATACGCAGTATTTT
CDR3 protein: CASSRDSTDTQYF

clone size: -
J gene: TRBJ1-1
D gene: TRBD1
V gene: TRBV6-1
CDR3 DNA: TGTGCCAGCAGTGAAGAACCGGGACAGGCGCCGTATGAAGCTTTCTTT
CDR3 protein: CASSEEPGQAPYEAFF

clone size: many
J gene: TRBJ2-5
D gene: TRBD1
V gene: TRBV27
CDR3 DNA: TGTGCCAGCAGCTCCGGGACAGGGCTCTTGGAGACCCAGTACTTC
CDR3 protein: CASSSGTGLLETQYF

clone size: many
J gene: TRBJ2-7
D gene: -
V gene: TRBV5-1
CDR3 DNA: TGCGCCAGCAGCTTGATCGGACGTCGTTCCGAGCAGTACTTC
CDR3 protein: CASSLIGRRSEQYF

clone size: many
J gene: TRBJ1-5
D gene: TRBD1
V gene: TRBV28
CDR3 DNA: TGTGCCAGCAAGCTACAGGGGATTTTAGATCAGCCCCAGCATTTT
CDR3 protein: CASKLQGILDQPQHF

clone size: many
J gene: TRBJ2-5
D gene: -
V gene: TRBV28
CDR3 DNA: TGTGCCAGCAGTTTACAGGCAATAAGAGAGACCCAGTACTTC
CDR3 protein: CASSLQAIRETQYF

clone size: many
J gene: TRBJ1-6
D gene: -
V gene: TRBV12-3/TRBV12-4
CDR3 DNA: TGTGCCAGCGGGGCAAGCCGAGGGACTAGGAAGAGGTCCTATAATTCACCCCTCCACTTT
CDR3 protein: CASGASRGTRKRSYNSPLHF